These T cell receptor beta chains were read from a single sample in a study of OX40 agonist ivuxolimab in advanced cancers. Sequenced by immunoSEQ multiplex PCR; TCRdb stores in-frame clones only, minus some. The sample has 50,000 to 75,000 clones, 84% seen once. The sample in question was CD4+ or CD8+ T cells sorted from blood, obtained in a trial of the OX40 agonist ivuxolimab. The receptor source for this set is an adult with an advanced solid tumor such as melanoma, head and neck, liver or kidney cancer. Each CDR3 is given with its conserved first and last residue. D genes are given only for firm matches. The size field is filled for only some rows; it gives once, few, many or a size class.

TRBV5-1	TRBD1	few	TRBJ1-6	CASSPTTGGHGTYNSPLHF	TGCGCCAGCAGCCCTACGACAGGGGGCCATGGGACCTATAATTCACCCCTCCACTTT
TRBV2	NA	NA	TRBJ1-5	CASRGGAGQPQHF	TGTGCCAGCAGGGGGGGGGCAGGTCAGCCCCAGCATTTT
TRBV5-6	NA	NA	TRBJ1-1	CASSLVTLLGTEAFF	TGTGCCAGCAGCTTGGTGACCCTTTTGGGAACTGAAGCTTTCTTT
TRBV15	NA	NA	TRBJ2-4	CATSRGLVAKNIQYF	TGTGCCACCAGCAGAGGACTCGTAGCCAAAAACATTCAGTACTTC
TRBV7-2	TRBD1	few	TRBJ2-1	CASSLREGASSEQFF	TGTGCCAGCAGCTTAAGAGAGGGGGCGTCGAGTGAGCAGTTCTTC
TRBV29-1	TRBD1	NA	TRBJ2-7	CSVVRGQAFSYEQYF	TGCAGCGTCGTAAGAGGACAGGCCTTCTCCTACGAGCAGTACTTC
TRBV27	TRBD2	NA	TRBJ2-7	CASSLSWEGFNEQYF	TGTGCCAGCAGTTTATCATGGGAGGGCTTCAACGAGCAGTACTTC
TRBV15	NA	NA	TRBJ2-2	CATSRDPTRRGTGELFF	TGTGCCACCAGCAGAGATCCCACCCGGCGAGGGACCGGGGAGCTGTTTTTT
TRBV4-1	TRBD2	once	TRBJ2-7	CASSQDGTSGFYEQYF	TGCGCCAGCAGCCAAGATGGGACTAGCGGCTTCTACGAGCAGTACTTC
TRBV30	NA	NA	TRBJ2-3	CAWSQQGETQYF	TGTGCCTGGAGCCAACAGGGTGAGACGCAGTATTTT
TRBV7-9	NA	NA	TRBJ1-5	CASSLDRNQPQHF	TGTGCCAGCAGCTTAGACAGGAATCAGCCCCAGCATTTT
TRBV27	TRBD1	once	TRBJ1-1	CASSSPGTGEAFF	TGTGCCAGCAGTTCGCCCGGGACAGGGGAAGCTTTCTTT
TRBV27	NA	NA	TRBJ1-2	CASSLSGGKNYGYTF	TGTGCCAGCAGTTTATCGGGGGGTAAGAACTATGGCTACACCTTC
TRBV2	TRBD1	NA	TRBJ2-7	CASSQGQAGYEQYF	TGTGCCAGCAGCCAAGGACAGGCCGGCTACGAGCAGTACTTC
TRBV6-6	TRBD1	NA	TRBJ1-4	CASSLGGGQNEKLFF	TGTGCCAGCAGTTTGGGTGGGGGACAGAATGAAAAACTGTTTTTT
TRBV6-5	NA	NA	TRBJ1-2	CASSPTRSGAYGYTF	TGTGCCAGCAGCCCTACGAGGTCCGGGGCCTATGGCTACACCTTC
TRBV30	NA	NA	TRBJ1-5	CAWRDIGSNQPQHF	TGTGCCTGGAGGGACATAGGTAGCAATCAGCCCCAGCATTTT
TRBV7-2	TRBD2	NA	TRBJ2-3	CASSSHGLAGGLSPDTQYF	TGTGCCAGCAGCTCTCACGGACTAGCGGGGGGCCTCTCCCCAGATACGCAGTATTTT
TRBV5-1	TRBD2	NA	TRBJ2-2	CASSSKTWTSAGNTGELFF	TGCGCCAGCAGCTCGAAAACCTGGACTAGCGCCGGGAACACCGGGGAGCTGTTTTTT
TRBV5-1	NA	few	TRBJ1-1	CASSFNRVGGTEAFF	TGCGCCAGCAGCTTCAACAGGGTAGGCGGCACTGAAGCTTTCTTT
TRBV5-8	NA	NA	TRBJ2-2	CASSLRLGTGELFF	TGTGCCAGCAGCCTCCGGTTGGGGACCGGGGAGCTGTTTTTT
TRBV13	NA	NA	TRBJ1-1	CASSPPHRDGSLAEAFF	TGTGCCAGCAGCCCCCCCCACAGGGACGGAAGCCTGGCCGAAGCTTTCTTT
TRBV7-9	NA	NA	TRBJ2-5	CASSALGQYGQQYF	TGTGCCAGCAGCGCACTGGGACAATACGGGCAACAGTACTTC
TRBV5-1	NA	NA	TRBJ2-5	CASSLELETQYF	TGCGCCAGCAGCCTGGAGTTAGAGACCCAGTACTTC
TRBV27	NA	NA	TRBJ1-1	CASSTTGITEAFF	TGTGCCAGCAGTACCACAGGGATCACTGAAGCTTTCTTT
TRBV7-2	TRBD2	NA	TRBJ2-3	CASSLAGGTMTDTQYF	TGTGCCAGCAGCTTAGCGGGGGGGACTATGACAGATACGCAGTATTTT
TRBV5-1	NA	NA	TRBJ1-5	CASSLIGEVNQPQHF	TGCGCCAGCAGCTTGATTGGGGAAGTCAATCAGCCCCAGCATTTT
TRBV7-2	TRBD2	NA	TRBJ2-7	CASSLQRGTSGRSNEQYF	TGTGCCAGCAGCTTACAGAGGGGGACTAGCGGGAGGTCGAACGAGCAGTACTTC
TRBV5-4	NA	NA	TRBJ2-5	CASSFRRQNQETQYF	TGTGCCAGCAGCTTCCGGCGGCAGAACCAAGAGACCCAGTACTTC
TRBV19	NA	NA	TRBJ1-6	CASSIPGESPLHF	TGTGCCAGTAGTATTCCGGGGGAATCACCCCTCCACTTT
TRBV11-3	NA	NA	TRBJ1-3	CASSLMESGNTIYF	TGTGCCAGCAGCCTCATGGAGTCTGGAAACACCATATATTTT
TRBV7-8	TRBD1	once	TRBJ2-5	CASSPDRTQETQYF	TGTGCCAGCAGCCCGGACAGGACCCAAGAGACCCAGTACTTC
TRBV7-9	NA	NA	TRBJ2-2	CASSLQEGPTGELFF	TGTGCCAGCAGCTTACAAGAAGGGCCCACCGGGGAGCTGTTTTTT
TRBV7-2	TRBD1	NA	TRBJ1-2	CASSQEAWDRYGYTF	TGTGCCAGCAGCCAAGAGGCGTGGGACAGGTATGGCTACACCTTC
TRBV4-3	TRBD1	NA	TRBJ2-1	CASSQEPWGTVHNEQFF	TGCGCCAGCAGCCAAGAACCCTGGGGGACAGTACACAATGAGCAGTTCTTC
TRBV7-2	NA	NA	TRBJ2-3	CASSLTSSTDTQYF	TGTGCCAGCAGCTTAACGTCCAGCACAGATACGCAGTATTTT
TRBV5-6	TRBD1	NA	TRBJ2-3	CASSLRRTGGTDTQYF	TGTGCCAGCAGCTTGAGAAGGACAGGGGGCACAGATACGCAGTATTTT
TRBV10-1	NA	NA	TRBJ2-5	CASSESRQCQETQYF	TGCGCCAGCAGTGAGTCAAGACAGTGTCAAGAGACCCAGTACTTC
TRBV5-4	NA	NA	TRBJ2-5	CASSLAGGQREETQYF	TGTGCCAGCAGCTTGGCCGGGGGACAGCGTGAGGAGACCCAGTACTTC
TRBV15	NA	NA	TRBJ2-5	CATSRAIKETQYF	TGTGCCACCAGCAGAGCGATTAAGGAGACCCAGTACTTC
TRBV6-5	NA	NA	TRBJ1-6	CASSYSTGGNSPLHF	TGTGCCAGCAGTTACTCGACGGGAGGTAATTCACCCCTCCACTTT
TRBV5-1	NA	once	TRBJ2-7	CASSLGGRRNDEQYF	TGCGCCAGCAGCCTGGGGGGAAGACGGAACGACGAGCAGTACTTC
TRBV5-1	TRBD1	NA	TRBJ1-5	CASSLGDSYNQPQHF	TGCGCCAGCAGCTTGGGGGACAGCTACAATCAGCCCCAGCATTTT
TRBV15	NA	NA	TRBJ1-5	CATSRDPLQPQHF	TGTGCCACCAGCAGGGATCCGTTACAGCCCCAGCATTTT
TRBV2	NA	few	TRBJ1-6	CASSSTWGSGSPLHF	TGTGCCAGCAGCTCGACGTGGGGGAGTGGTTCACCCCTCCACTTT
TRBV4-3	TRBD1	NA	TRBJ2-4	CASSQDRGQGLF	TGCGCCAGCAGCCAAGATAGGGGACAGGGGTTGTTC
TRBV2	TRBD2	NA	TRBJ2-7	CASSPLAGPTYEQYF	TGTGCCAGCAGCCCTCTAGCGGGTCCGACCTACGAGCAGTACTTC
TRBV5-1	NA	NA	TRBJ1-2	CASSLSAGGYTF	TGCGCCAGCAGCTTGTCTGCAGGCGGCTACACCTTC
TRBV19	TRBD1	NA	TRBJ1-5	CASSIDRGPSQPQHF	TGTGCCAGTAGTATAGACAGGGGGCCTAGTCAGCCCCAGCATTTT
TRBV25-1	TRBD1	NA	TRBJ2-1	CASSDWDRGPYNEQFF	TGTGCCAGCAGTGACTGGGACAGGGGGCCGTACAATGAGCAGTTCTTC
TRBV5-6	NA	NA	TRBJ2-5	CASSSHRVSETQYF	TGTGCCAGCAGCTCCCACAGGGTGTCGGAGACCCAGTACTTC
TRBV6-6	TRBD2	NA	TRBJ2-7	CASSYSWTSDTYEQYF	TGTGCCAGCAGTTACTCTTGGACTAGCGACACCTACGAGCAGTACTTC
TRBV5-1	NA	NA	TRBJ2-5	CASSSSGDETQYF	TGCGCCAGCAGCTCATCAGGGGACGAGACCCAGTACTTC
TRBV11-1	TRBD1	NA	TRBJ2-5	CASSSQGAGVTQYF	TGTGCCAGCAGCTCCCAGGGGGCAGGGGTGACCCAGTACTTC
TRBV15	NA	NA	TRBJ2-7	CATSGDWFSEQYF	TGTGCCACCAGCGGGGACTGGTTTTCGGAGCAGTACTTC
TRBV11-3	NA	NA	TRBJ2-1	CASSLELAGEQFF	TGTGCCAGCAGCTTAGAGCTGGCGGGAGAGCAGTTCTTC
TRBV14	NA	once	TRBJ1-2	CASSEGLNYGYTF	TGTGCCAGCAGCGAGGGACTGAACTATGGCTACACCTTC
TRBV30	NA	NA	TRBJ2-7	CAWSRRTAYEQYF	TGTGCCTGGAGTCGCCGGACGGCCTACGAGCAGTACTTC